This T cell receptor beta chain emerged from a study of identical twins. About this clonotype: The antigen remains unidentified.

TCRdb reanalysed the 5' RACE reads using MiXCR and keeps one entry per CDR3 protein. The table has 450,000 or so distinct CDR3 sequences, over 12% seen once. Germline V gene lookup returns CDR1 SGHDT and CDR2 YYEEEE. Trimming removed 4 bases from V and 6 bases from J; junction bases left unmatched: 14. The CDR3 covers 17 residues. Study outcomes and limitations: Model-predicted out-of-frame TCR alpha sharing fell below observed values in monozygotic twins. Cord blood's abundant beta clonotypes had fewer insertions, unlike memory repertoires.

This sample also appeared in a second study, on yellow fever vaccine responses in identical twins. That work adds: It has been reported that, in twins, the vaccine T cell response seemed partly convergent and partly personalized.

Sequencing used CD4+ T cells sorted from blood. The chain is built from TRBV5-6 and TRBJ2-3; 10 nucleotides align to TRBD2. This sequence originates from a woman under 30 in good health. The CDR3 nucleotides read TGTGCCAGCAGCCCCCCCGGAGGGATAGCGGGAGGCGATACGCAGTATTTT. Translating it yields CASSPPGGIAGGDTQYF.